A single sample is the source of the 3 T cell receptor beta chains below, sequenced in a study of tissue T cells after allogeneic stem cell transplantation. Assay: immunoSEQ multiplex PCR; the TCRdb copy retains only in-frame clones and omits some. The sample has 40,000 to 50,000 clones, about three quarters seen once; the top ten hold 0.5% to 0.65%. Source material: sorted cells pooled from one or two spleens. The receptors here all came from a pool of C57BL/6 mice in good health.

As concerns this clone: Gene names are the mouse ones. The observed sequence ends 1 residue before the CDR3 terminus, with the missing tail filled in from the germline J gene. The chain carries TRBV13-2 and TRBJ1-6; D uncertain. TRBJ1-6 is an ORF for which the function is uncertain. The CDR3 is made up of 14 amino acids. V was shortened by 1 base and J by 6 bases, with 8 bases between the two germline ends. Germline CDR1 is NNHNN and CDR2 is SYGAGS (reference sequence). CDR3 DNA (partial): TGTGCCAGCGGTGATACGGGAGGTAATTCGCCCCTCTAC. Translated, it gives CASGDTGGNSPLY. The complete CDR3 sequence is CASGDTGGNSPLYF.

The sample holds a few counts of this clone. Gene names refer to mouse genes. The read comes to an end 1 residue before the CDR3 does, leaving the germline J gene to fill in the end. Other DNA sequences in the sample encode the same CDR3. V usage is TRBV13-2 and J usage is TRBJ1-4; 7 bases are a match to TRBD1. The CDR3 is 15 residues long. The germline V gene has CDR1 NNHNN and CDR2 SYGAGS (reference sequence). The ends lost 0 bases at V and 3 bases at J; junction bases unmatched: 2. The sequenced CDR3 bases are TGTGCCAGCGGTGATGCAGGGGGTGCCAACGAAAGATTATTT. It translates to CASGDAGGANERLF. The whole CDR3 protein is CASGDAGGANERLFF.

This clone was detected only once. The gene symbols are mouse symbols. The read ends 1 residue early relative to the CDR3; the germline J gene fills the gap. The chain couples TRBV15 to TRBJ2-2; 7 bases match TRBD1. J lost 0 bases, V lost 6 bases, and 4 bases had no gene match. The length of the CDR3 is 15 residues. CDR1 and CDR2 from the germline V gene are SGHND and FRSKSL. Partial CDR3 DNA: TGTGCCAGCAGGCGGACAGGAGCAAACACCGGGCAGCTCTAC. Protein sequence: CASRRTGANTGQLY. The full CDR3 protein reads CASRRTGANTGQLYF.